Below, 20 T cell receptor beta chains from the same sample are listed, as sequenced in a study of chemoradiotherapy in HPV16-positive cancers. The protocol was immunoSEQ multiplex PCR, while the TCRdb copy is restricted to in-frame clones and leaves out a portion. This sample has some 19,000 clones, with about 90% found just once. The input for sequencing was blood, taken from a patient who underwent chemoradiotherapy. The source is a human donor with HPV-associated anogenital cancer.

The gene calls are TRBV4-3 and TRBJ1-2, with 11 positions matching TRBD1. Per germline, CDR1 LGHNA and CDR2 YSLEER. The CDR3 covers 14 residues. V lost 2 bases and J lost 7; bases outside the gene matches: 3. The CDR3 DNA reads TGCGCCAGCAGCCAACGGGACAGGGGGTCTGGCTACACCTTC. Translated: CASSQRDRGSGYTF.

The gene calls are TRBV7-2 and TRBJ1-4; D is perhaps TRBD1 (5 bases). This CDR3 is 15 amino acids long. Germline-derived CDR1 and CDR2 are SGHTA and FQGNSA. V was cut by 4 bases and J by 5 bases, with 14 bases left in between. Here the CDR3 DNA reads TGTGCCAGCAGCTCTCAGGGTAGGGACAATGAAAAACTGTTTTTT. Translating it yields CASSSQGRDNEKLFF. The full variable domain, rest sourced from reference TRBV7-2 and TRBJ1-4, is GAGVSQSPSNKVTEKGKDVELRCDPISGHTALYWYRQSLGQGLEFLIYFQGNSAPDKSGLPSDRFSAERTGGSVSTLTIQRTQQEDSAVYLCASSSQGRDNEKLFFGSGTQLSVL.

This chain links TRBV7-6 with TRBJ2-1; 10 bases line up with TRBD2. CDR1 SGHVS and CDR2 FNYEAQ come from the germline V gene. V gave up 4 bases and J gave up 8 bases; unmatched junction bases: 29. The CDR3 has 22 amino acids. CDR3 coding DNA: TGTGCCAGCAGCTCCTTAATCACCCCTCTCCTAGCGGGGGTATTCCAAGTGGATGAGCAGTTCTTC. Its protein is CASSSLITPLLAGVFQVDEQFF.

The gene calls are TRBV4-2 and TRBJ1-2; D is perhaps TRBD1 (5 bases). Between the trimmed V and J ends, which lost 0 bases and 7 bases, there was a span of 12 bases. CDR1 is LGHNA and CDR2 is YNFKEQ in the germline V gene. This CDR3 comprises 14 residues. The CDR3, as DNA: TGTGCCAGCAGCCAAGAAACAGGTTCATTTGGCTACACCTTC. Translating it yields CASSQETGSFGYTF.

V gene TRBV5-4 combines with J gene TRBJ2-1; 9 positions match TRBD2. With V trimmed by 7 bases and J by 1 base, 3 bases remained unmatched. Germline V gene sequence: CDR1 SGHNT, CDR2 YYREEE (reference sequence). The length of the CDR3 is 14 residues. In DNA form, the CDR3 reads TGTGCCAGCGAAGCGGGAGGATCCTACAATGAGCAGTTCTTC. It translates to CASEAGGSYNEQFF. Variable domain in full (rest from reference TRBV5-4 and TRBJ2-1): ETGVTQSPTHLIKTRGQQVTLRCSSQSGHNTVSWYQQALGQGPQFIFQYYREEENGRGNFPPRFSGLQFPNYSSELNVNALELDDSALYLCASEAGGSYNEQFFGPGTRLTVL.

By sample share, this clone is medium-sized. V is TRBV6-4 and J is TRBJ2-2; D gene unclear. V lost 0 bases and J 6 bases, leaving 11 bases between the germline ends. CDR1 is MRHNA and CDR2 is SNTAGT in the germline V gene. The CDR3 contains 15 residues. The CDR3 loop reads CASSDSPAKAGELFF. The CDR3 bases are TGTGCCAGCAGTGACTCGCCCGCAAAGGCCGGGGAGCTGTTTTTT.

The chain has TRBV4-3 and TRBJ1-3; TRBD1 matches at 8 bases. The CDR3 runs to 18 residues. The V segment lost 3 bases and the J segment 0 bases; nucleotides outside the gene matches: 10. Germline V gene sequence: CDR1 LGHNA, CDR2 YSLEER. CDR3 DNA sequence: TGCGCCAGCAGCCACGGACAGGGCCTATTTGACTCTGGAAACACCATATATTTT. Translation: CASSHGQGLFDSGNTIYF.

This clone was counted a single time. The chain links TRBV4-3 to TRBJ1-2; 9 nucleotides agree with TRBD1. V lost 3 bases and J lost 8; bases outside the gene matches: 16. The CDR3 sequence is 17 residues long. Germline CDR1 and CDR2: LGHNA and YSLEER. CDR3: CASSQTLPTGGAGGYTF. The CDR3 DNA sequence: TGCGCCAGCAGCCAGACCCTACCTACAGGGGGCGCGGGAGGCTACACCTTC.

J is TRBJ2-5 and V is TRBV30, with a weak D call TRBD2 (5 bases). V was clipped by 2 bases and J by 1 base, with 8 bases between them. The CDR3 covers 13 residues. Germline V gene data show CDR1 as GTSNPN and CDR2 as SVGIG (reference sequence). The CDR3 DNA reads TGTGCCTGGAGTTCGGGGTTCCAAGAGACCCAGTACTTC. Its translation: CAWSSGFQETQYF.

This chain links TRBV30 with TRBJ2-1, with 9 bases fitting TRBD2. Germline values: CDR1 GTSNPN, CDR2 SVGIG (reference sequence). CDR3 length: 16 residues. Losses at the gene ends were 0 bases for V and 5 bases for J; bases not matched to a gene: 8. For the CDR3, the DNA is TGTGCCTGGAGTGTACGTAGCGGGAGTTCCCACAATGAGCAGTTCTTC. Its protein is CAWSVRSGSSHNEQFF.

This clone was counted a few times. CDR3 residues: CASSVGASGRTNNEQFF. Written as DNA, the CDR3 is TGTGCCAGCAGCGTAGGGGCTAGCGGGAGGACAAACAATGAGCAGTTCTTC. This chain joins TRBV9 and TRBJ2-1; TRBD2 matches 11 bases. The CDR3 is 17 amino acids. Germline V CDR1 and CDR2: SGDLS, YYNGEE. V lost 0 bases to trimming and J lost 5 bases; unmatched junction nucleotides: 7.

Notes on this clone: Other nucleotide sequences in the sample specify the same CDR3. The V gene is TRBV6-6, the J gene TRBJ1-5, with D perhaps matching TRBD1 (5 bases). The CDR3 sequence is 15 residues long. The germline CDR1 and CDR2 sequences are MNHNY and SVGAGI (reference sequence). Trimming shortened V by 2 bases and J by 5 bases, and 13 bases separated the two germline ends. Written as DNA, the CDR3 is TGTGCCAGCAGTTACGGTGCAGGGACCGATCAGCCCCAGCATTTT. Its translation: CASSYGAGTDQPQHF.

The chain carries TRBV9 and TRBJ2-1; 10 bases agree with TRBD2. With V trimmed by 7 bases and J by 0 bases, 4 bases remained unmatched. CDR1 is SGDLS, CDR2 YYNGEE, per germline. The CDR3 totals 15 residues. DNA for the CDR3: TGTGCCAGCGGAGCTAGCGGGAGCTCCTACAATGAGCAGTTCTTC. It encodes CASGASGSSYNEQFF. The full variable domain, completed using reference TRBV9 and TRBJ2-1, is DSGVTQTPKHLITATGQRVTLRCSPRSGDLSVYWYQQSLDQGLQFLIQYYNGEERAKGNILERFSAQQFPDLHSELNLSSLELGDSALYFCASGASGSSYNEQFFGPGTRLTVL.

This chain links TRBV6-6 with TRBJ2-3; D uncertain. Germline V CDR1 and CDR2: MNHNY, SVGAGI (reference sequence). V was pared by 4 bases and J by 3 bases, with 2 bases between. This CDR3 contains 11 residues. CDR3 sequence: CASSSTDTQYF. In DNA, the CDR3 is TGTGCCAGCAGTTCGACAGATACGCAGTATTTT.

V usage is TRBV11-2 and J usage is TRBJ2-7; 10 nucleotides align to TRBD2. Germline CDR1 SGHAT, CDR2 FQNNGV. The CDR3 is 17 amino acids. The J segment lost 4 bases and the V segment lost 1 base, leaving 10 bases of the junction unmatched. CDR3 region: CASSLVSSGRALYEQYF. The CDR3 DNA reads TGTGCCAGCAGCTTAGTGTCAAGCGGGAGGGCCTTGTACGAGCAGTACTTC.

This sequence joins TRBV11-3 and TRBJ1-1; D is possibly TRBD1 (5 bases). From germline, CDR1 is SGHNT and CDR2 YENEEA. V gave up 5 bases and J gave up 0 bases, with 19 bases separating them. This CDR3 has 17 amino acids. The CDR3 protein is CASSPKAGRGMNTEAFF. CDR3 sequence (DNA): TGTGCCAGCAGCCCGAAGGCAGGGAGAGGGATGAACACTGAAGCTTTCTTT.

The V gene is TRBV7-6, the J gene TRBJ1-1; 9 positions agree with TRBD1. Germline CDR1 reads SGHVS; CDR2 reads FNYEAQ. J was trimmed by 1 base and V by 3 bases; bases with no gene match: 3. The CDR3 covers 15 residues. CDR3 coding DNA: TGTGCCAGCAGCTTGGGACAGGGCGCGAACACTGAAGCTTTCTTT. Translation gives CASSLGQGANTEAFF.

V and J are TRBV6-1 and TRBJ1-1; no definite D call. With 2 bases removed from V and 5 bases from J, the gap between germline ends came to 15 bases. The CDR3 loop spans 15 amino acids. Looked up from germline, CDR1 is MNHNS and CDR2 is SASEGT. CDR3 nucleotides: TGTGCCAGCAGTGAATTCGCCCCTCTAAGGACTGAAGCTTTCTTT. This sequence encodes CASSEFAPLRTEAFF.

This chain links TRBV19 with TRBJ2-1; 7 bases fit TRBD1. There are 15 residues in the CDR3. Germline trimming cut 7 bases from V and 7 bases from J; bases unmatched to any gene: 13. Germline-derived CDR1 and CDR2 are LNHDA and SQIVND (reference sequence). Here the CDR3 reads CASKGGKGAVNEQFF. As DNA, the CDR3 is TGTGCCAGTAAAGGGGGAAAGGGGGCGGTTAATGAGCAGTTCTTC.

V usage is TRBV6-5 and J usage is TRBJ2-2; TRBD1 matches at 10 bases. In germline, CDR1 is MNHEY, CDR2 SVGAGI. The CDR3 sequence is 15 residues long. J gave up 4 bases and V 7 bases, and 6 bases lay outside the gene matches. CDR3 sequence (DNA): TGTGCCAGCACCTACCGGACAGGGGGCACCGGGGAGCTGTTTTTT. Translating gives CASTYRTGGTGELFF.